Following are 21 T cell receptor beta chains from one sample sequenced in a study of beta chain features in type 1 diabetes. The antigens of these receptors remain unknown. Expressed TCRB transcripts were sequenced after all isolated RNA was converted to cDNA. Produced via immunoSEQ multiplex PCR; TCRdb's table is partial and in-frame only. This table holds about 23,000 clones, about 57% found once. General observations from the study: Among all four CD4+ subsets, Type 1 diabetes patients had TCRB CDR3s that were moderately but significantly shorter.

The sample taken for sequencing was stem cell memory CD4+ T cells from blood. Receptors were obtained from a man aged 18 to 29 with type 1 diabetes.

The V and J genes are TRBV5-1 and TRBJ2-7, with TRBD2 identical over 11 bases. This CDR3 region has 15 residues. Germline trimming cut 1 base from V and 6 bases from J; bases unmatched to any gene: 6. CDR1 SGHRS and CDR2 YFSETQ come from the germline V gene. Written as DNA, the CDR3 is TGCGCCAGCAGCTTGTTAACTAGCGGGAGAGGCGAGCAGTACTTC. This codes for CASSLLTSGRGEQYF.

This clone has just one count. The chain joins TRBV7-2 to TRBJ2-7, with a weak D call TRBD1 (6 bases). In germline, CDR1 is SGHTA, CDR2 FQGNSA. The CDR3 spans 14 residues. The ends were cut back, 5 bases at V and 2 bases at J, with 13 bases in the middle. CDR3 in DNA: TGTGCCAGCAGCAAAACTCAGGGGACCTACGAGCAGTACTTC. Residues: CASSKTQGTYEQYF.

This chain uses TRBV5-1 with TRBJ2-3, with 12 bases that match TRBD2. The V and J ends lost 4 bases and 5 bases, in that order; junction bases with no gene match: 8. Looked up from germline, CDR1 is SGHRS and CDR2 is YFSETQ. This CDR3 is built from 16 residues. In DNA, the CDR3 is TGCGCCAGCAGCACCTATTCGGGACTAGCGGGAGATACGCAGTATTTT. Encoded protein: CASSTYSGLAGDTQYF.

The chain carries TRBV11-2 and TRBJ2-5, with D possibly being TRBD2 (7 bases). Germline V gene lookup returns CDR1 SGHAT and CDR2 FQNNGV. The CDR3 length is 13 residues. V lost 3 bases to trimming and J lost 7 bases, with 12 bases between them. The CDR3 sequence: CASSLAGAGTQYF. The CDR3, as DNA: TGTGCCAGCAGCTTGGCGGGGGCAGGGACCCAGTACTTC.

The rearrangement uses TRBV7-9 and TRBJ2-7; unclear D gene. The CDR3 is 12 residues long. V was pared by 1 base and J by 8 bases, with 9 bases between. Germline V gene lookup returns CDR1 SEHNR and CDR2 FQNEAQ (reference sequence). CDR3 in DNA: TGTGCCAGCAGCTTAGAGTATAAGCAGCAGTACTTC. This translates into CASSLEYKQQYF.

The rearrangement joins TRBV28 to TRBJ1-2; 8 bases align to TRBD1. J gave up 2 bases and V 8 bases, and 4 bases lay outside the gene matches. The CDR3 spans 13 residues. Germline-derived CDR1 and CDR2 are MDHEN and SYDVKM. As DNA, the CDR3 is TGTGCCAGCGGTACAGGGGGGAACTATGGCTACACCTTC. This sequence encodes CASGTGGNYGYTF.

In this sample, this clone turned up a few times. J is TRBJ1-4 and V is TRBV27; D is uncertain. The CDR3 contains 15 residues. The V end lost 3 bases, the J end lost 1 base, and 9 bases lay between the germline ends. Looked up from germline, CDR1 is MNHEY and CDR2 is SMNVEV (reference sequence). The CDR3 loop reads CASSLYRGTNEKLFF. In DNA form, the CDR3 reads TGTGCCAGCAGTTTGTATCGGGGAACTAATGAAAAACTGTTTTTT.

The V and J genes are TRBV5-1 and TRBJ1-6; D is uncertain. The ends were cut back, 4 bases at V and 2 bases at J, with 10 bases in the middle. Germline V gene data show CDR1 as SGHRS and CDR2 as YFSETQ. The CDR3 extends over 15 amino acids. The CDR3 loop is CASSETVAYNSPLHF. CDR3 DNA: TGCGCCAGCAGCGAAACTGTGGCCTATAATTCACCCCTCCACTTT.

This clone was detected only once. V usage is TRBV7-6 and J usage is TRBJ1-3, with TRBD1 as a possible D gene (5 bases). The CDR3 has 17 amino acids. V was cut by 2 bases and J by 0 bases, with 14 bases left in between. CDR1 is SGHVS and CDR2 is FNYEAQ in the germline V gene. Here the CDR3 reads CASSLSRGARSGNTIYF. Here the CDR3 DNA reads TGTGCCAGCAGCTTAAGTCGCGGGGCGCGCTCTGGAAACACCATATATTTT.

The rearrangement joins TRBV7-7 to TRBJ2-3, with 7 bases that match TRBD1. Germline V gene lookup returns CDR1 SSHAT and CDR2 FNYEAQ (reference sequence). The CDR3 is 14 residues long. Trimming cost V 5 bases and J 4 bases; bases outside gene matches: 6. The CDR3 sequence: CASSPTGVSDTQYF. The CDR3 DNA is TGTGCCAGCAGCCCTACAGGGGTTTCAGATACGCAGTATTTT.

V is TRBV7-8 and J is TRBJ2-3; 8 bases line up with TRBD2. Germline CDR1 reads SGHVS; CDR2 reads FQNEAQ. The CDR3 is 19 residues long. After removal of 0 bases from V and 0 bases from J, the junction contained 11 bases not matched to a gene. In DNA, the CDR3 is TGTGCCAGCAGCTTAGCAAGGTGGTTCGCGGGAGGAAGCACAGATACGCAGTATTTT. Its protein product is CASSLARWFAGGSTDTQYF.

The chain links TRBV28 to TRBJ2-4, with D possibly matching TRBD2 (6 bases). The CDR3 length is 14 residues. Germline V lookup: CDR1 MDHEN, CDR2 SYDVKM. V was trimmed by 1 base and J by 15 bases, leaving 19 bases between them. The CDR3 nucleotides are TGTGCCAGCAGTTTATTACCCTCGGGAGCTGTCCCGTACTTC. Encoded protein: CASSLLPSGAVPYF.

This rearrangement joins TRBV28 to TRBJ2-7; D is uncertain. The CDR3 is 11 amino acids. V was cut by 7 bases and J by 3 bases, with 7 bases left in between. CDR1 and CDR2 from the germline V gene are MDHEN and SYDVKM. The CDR3 DNA is TGTGCCAGCATGAGGAACTACGAGCAGTACTTC. It encodes CASMRNYEQYF.

The rearrangement joins TRBV5-1 to TRBJ2-7, with a weak D call TRBD1 (5 bases). This CDR3 region has 13 residues. V was shortened by 0 bases and J by 3 bases, with 7 bases between the two germline ends. CDR1 and CDR2 from the germline V gene are SGHRS and YFSETQ. CDR3 coding DNA: TGCGCCAGCAGCTTGGGACAGAACTACGAGCAGTACTTC. Encoded protein: CASSLGQNYEQYF. The variable domain in full, completed from reference TRBV5-1 and TRBJ2-7, reads KAGVTQTPRYLIKTRGQQVTLSCSPISGHRSVSWYQQTPGQGLQFLFEYFSETQRNKGNFPGRFSGRQFSNSRSEMNVSTLELGDSALYLCASSLGQNYEQYFGPGTRLTVT.

The chain recombines TRBV30 with TRBJ1-3, with TRBD1 as a possible D gene (6 bases). Trimming stripped 1 base from V and 0 bases from J, with 10 bases between. Germline CDR1 GTSNPN, CDR2 SVGIG (reference sequence). The CDR3 contains 15 residues. The CDR3 region has the DNA TGTGCCTGGAGTGCGGGACATAGCTCTGGAAACACCATATATTTT. Protein sequence: CAWSAGHSSGNTIYF.

The rearrangement uses TRBV6-1 and TRBJ2-6; 7 bases match TRBD1. Germline CDR1 and CDR2: MNHNS and SASEGT. The CDR3 is 17 amino acids. V was pared by 4 bases and J by 1 base, with 7 bases of the junction left unmatched. The CDR3 region has the DNA TGTGCCAGCAGTGTGAGACAGGGTTTGTCTGGGGCCAACGTCCTGACTTTC. It encodes CASSVRQGLSGANVLTF.

V gene TRBV10-3 combines with J gene TRBJ2-3, with 7 bases aligning to TRBD2. CDR1 is ENHRY, CDR2 SYGVKD, per germline. The trim removed 6 bases at V and 1 base at J, leaving 10 bases unmatched. The CDR3 spans 16 residues. The CDR3 DNA reads as TGTGCCATCAGGACTCACGAGCGGGGCGGCACAGATACGCAGTATTTT. Protein product: CAIRTHERGGTDTQYF.

The V call is TRBV7-2, the J call TRBJ2-2; 10 bases fit TRBD2. The length of the CDR3 is 17 residues. V was clipped by 5 bases and J by 2 bases; unmatched bases: 8. CDR1 is SGHTA and CDR2 is FQGNSA in the germline V gene. CDR3 loop: CASSPVKRGGNTGELFF. In nucleotides, the CDR3 is TGTGCCAGCAGCCCTGTGAAGCGGGGGGGAAACACCGGGGAGCTGTTTTTT.

The genes are TRBV19 and TRBJ1-2; 10 positions agree with TRBD1. The CDR3 runs to 14 residues. Germline CDR1 and CDR2: LNHDA and SQIVND (reference sequence). Germline trimming cut 4 bases from V and 2 bases from J; bases unmatched to any gene: 1. CDR3 region: CASSTDRGNYGYTF. The CDR3 coding sequence is TGTGCCAGTAGTACGGACAGGGGGAACTATGGCTACACCTTC.

This sequence joins TRBV11-2 and TRBJ2-3, with D possibly being TRBD1 (6 bases). The germline CDR1 and CDR2 sequences are SGHAT and FQNNGV. Trimming stripped 11 bases from V and 4 bases from J, with 19 bases between. The CDR3 has 14 residues. The CDR3, as DNA: TGTGCCTCCGGGACCTGGGGGCAGTCAGATACGCAGTATTTT. It translates to CASGTWGQSDTQYF. Drawing the rest from reference TRBV11-2 and TRBJ2-3, the complete variable domain is EAGVAQSPRYKIIEKRQSVAFWCNPISGHATLYWYQQILGQGPKLLIQFQNNGVVDDSQLPKDRFSAERLKGVDSTLKIQPAKLEDSAVYLCASGTWGQSDTQYFGPGTRLTVL.

The rearrangement links TRBV4-3 to TRBJ2-7; D is possibly TRBD1 (5 bases). Per germline, CDR1 LGHNA and CDR2 YSLEER. The CDR3 is 15 amino acids. Between the trimmed V and J ends, which lost 4 bases and 2 bases, there was a span of 15 bases. CDR3 sequence: CASSPVGDRPYEQYF. CDR3 nucleotide sequence: TGCGCCAGCAGCCCTGTGGGCGACAGACCCTACGAGCAGTACTTC.